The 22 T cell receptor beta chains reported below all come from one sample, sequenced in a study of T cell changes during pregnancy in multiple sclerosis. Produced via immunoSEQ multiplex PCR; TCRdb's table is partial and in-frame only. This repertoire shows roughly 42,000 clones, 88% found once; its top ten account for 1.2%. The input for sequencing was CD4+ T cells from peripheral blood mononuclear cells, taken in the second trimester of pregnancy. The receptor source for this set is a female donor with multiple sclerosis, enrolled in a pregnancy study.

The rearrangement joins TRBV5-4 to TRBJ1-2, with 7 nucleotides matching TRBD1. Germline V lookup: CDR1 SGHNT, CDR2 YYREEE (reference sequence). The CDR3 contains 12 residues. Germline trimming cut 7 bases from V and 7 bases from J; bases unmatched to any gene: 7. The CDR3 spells CASHSGGLGYTF. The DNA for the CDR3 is TGTGCCAGCCACTCAGGGGGGCTTGGCTACACCTTC.

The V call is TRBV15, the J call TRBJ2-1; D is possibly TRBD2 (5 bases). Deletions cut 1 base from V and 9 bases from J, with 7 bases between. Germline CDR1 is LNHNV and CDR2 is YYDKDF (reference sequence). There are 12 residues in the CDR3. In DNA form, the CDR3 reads TGTGCCACCAGCAGAGCTACTAGTGAGCAGTTCTTC. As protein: CATSRATSEQFF.

The CDR3: CSVEVGDIRGQYF. The CDR3 DNA follows: TGCAGCGTTGAAGTGGGGGACATCCGAGGTCAGTACTTC. The J gene is TRBJ2-4, the V gene TRBV29-1, with D perhaps matching TRBD1 (6 bases). V lost 1 base, J lost 12 bases, and 16 bases lay in between. Germline V lookup: CDR1 SQVTM, CDR2 ANQGSEA. CDR3 length: 13 amino acids.

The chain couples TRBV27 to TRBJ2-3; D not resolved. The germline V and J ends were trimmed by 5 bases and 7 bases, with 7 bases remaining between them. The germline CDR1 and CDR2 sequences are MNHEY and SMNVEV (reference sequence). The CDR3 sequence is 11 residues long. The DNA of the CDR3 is TGTGCCAGCAGTCTAGGTTATACGCAGTATTTT. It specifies CASSLGYTQYF.

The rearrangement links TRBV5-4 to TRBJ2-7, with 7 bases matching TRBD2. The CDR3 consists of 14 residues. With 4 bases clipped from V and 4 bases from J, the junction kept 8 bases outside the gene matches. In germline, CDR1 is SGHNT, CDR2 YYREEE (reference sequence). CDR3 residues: CASSGGDGPYEQYF. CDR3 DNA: TGTGCCAGCAGCGGGGGGGACGGACCTTACGAGCAGTACTTC. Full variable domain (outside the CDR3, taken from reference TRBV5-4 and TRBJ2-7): ETGVTQSPTHLIKTRGQQVTLRCSSQSGHNTVSWYQQALGQGPQFIFQYYREEENGRGNFPPRFSGLQFPNYSSELNVNALELDDSALYLCASSGGDGPYEQYFGPGTRLTVT.

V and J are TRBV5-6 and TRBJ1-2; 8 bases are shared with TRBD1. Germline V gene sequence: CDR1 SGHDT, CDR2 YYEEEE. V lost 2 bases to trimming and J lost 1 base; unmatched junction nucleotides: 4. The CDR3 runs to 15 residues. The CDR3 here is CASSFRDRINYGYTF. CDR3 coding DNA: TGTGCCAGCAGCTTCCGGGACAGGATTAACTATGGCTACACCTTC.

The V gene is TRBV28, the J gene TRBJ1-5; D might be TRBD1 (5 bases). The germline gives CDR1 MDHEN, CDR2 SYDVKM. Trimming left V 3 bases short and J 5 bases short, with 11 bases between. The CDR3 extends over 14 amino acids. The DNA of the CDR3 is TGTGCCAGCAGTTTCGCGACAGCTTATCAGCCCCAGCATTTT. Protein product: CASSFATAYQPQHF.

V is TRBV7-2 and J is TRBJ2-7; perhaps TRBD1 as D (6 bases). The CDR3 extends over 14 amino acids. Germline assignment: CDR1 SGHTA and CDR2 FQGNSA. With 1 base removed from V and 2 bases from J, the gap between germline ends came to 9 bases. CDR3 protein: CASSLGRGPYEQYF. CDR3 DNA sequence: TGTGCCAGCAGCTTAGGCAGGGGCCCCTACGAGCAGTACTTC. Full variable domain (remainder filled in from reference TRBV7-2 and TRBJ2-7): GAGVSQSPSNKVTEKGKDVELRCDPISGHTALYWYRQSLGQGLEFLIYFQGNSAPDKSGLPSDRFSAERTGGSVSTLTIQRTQQEDSAVYLCASSLGRGPYEQYFGPGTRLTVT.

CDR3 in DNA: TGTGCCAGCAGCGGCTCACCGGGACTAGCGGATACGCAGTATTTT. Amino acid sequence: CASSGSPGLADTQYF. This chain links TRBV9 with TRBJ2-3; 10 positions agree with TRBD2. The CDR3 sequence is 15 residues long. Germline V gene sequence: CDR1 SGDLS, CDR2 YYNGEE. J was trimmed by 6 bases and V by 3 bases; bases with no gene match: 7.

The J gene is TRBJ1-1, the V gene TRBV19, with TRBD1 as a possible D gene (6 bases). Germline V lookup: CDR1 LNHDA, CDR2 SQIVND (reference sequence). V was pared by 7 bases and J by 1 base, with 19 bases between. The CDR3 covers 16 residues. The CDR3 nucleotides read TGTGCCAGTACCAATATCTGGGGGCGGAAGAACACTGAAGCTTTCTTT. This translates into CASTNIWGRKNTEAFF. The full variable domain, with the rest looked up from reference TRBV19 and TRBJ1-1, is DGGITQSPKYLFRKEGQNVTLSCEQNLNHDAMYWYRQDPGQGLRLIYYSQIVNDFQKGDIAEGYSVSREKKESFPLTVTSAQKNPTAFYLCASTNIWGRKNTEAFFGQGTRLTVV.

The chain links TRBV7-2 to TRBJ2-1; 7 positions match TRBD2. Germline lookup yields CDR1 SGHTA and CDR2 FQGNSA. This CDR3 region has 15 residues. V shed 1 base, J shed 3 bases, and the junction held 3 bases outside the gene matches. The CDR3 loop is CASSLGGGSYNEQFF. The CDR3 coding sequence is TGTGCCAGCAGCTTAGGGGGCGGGAGCTACAATGAGCAGTTCTTC.

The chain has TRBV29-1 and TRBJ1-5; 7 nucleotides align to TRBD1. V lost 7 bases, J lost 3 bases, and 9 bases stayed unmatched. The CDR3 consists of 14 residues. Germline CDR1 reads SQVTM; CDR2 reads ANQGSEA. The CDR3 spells CSASDRSPNQPQHF. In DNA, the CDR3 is TGCAGCGCCTCGGACAGGTCCCCCAATCAGCCCCAGCATTTT.

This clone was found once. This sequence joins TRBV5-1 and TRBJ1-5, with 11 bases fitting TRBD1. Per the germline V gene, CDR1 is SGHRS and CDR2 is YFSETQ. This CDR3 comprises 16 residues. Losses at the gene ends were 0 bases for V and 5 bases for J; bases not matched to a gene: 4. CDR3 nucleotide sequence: TGCGCCAGCAGCTTGGGGACAGGGGGCACTGATCAGCCCCAGCATTTT. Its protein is CASSLGTGGTDQPQHF.

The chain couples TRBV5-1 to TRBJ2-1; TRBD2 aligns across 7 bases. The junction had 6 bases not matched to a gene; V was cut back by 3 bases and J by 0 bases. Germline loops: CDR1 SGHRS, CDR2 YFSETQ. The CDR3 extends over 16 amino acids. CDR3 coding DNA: TGCGCCAGCAGCTCCACTAGCGCGAGCTCCTACAATGAGCAGTTCTTC. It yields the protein CASSSTSASSYNEQFF.

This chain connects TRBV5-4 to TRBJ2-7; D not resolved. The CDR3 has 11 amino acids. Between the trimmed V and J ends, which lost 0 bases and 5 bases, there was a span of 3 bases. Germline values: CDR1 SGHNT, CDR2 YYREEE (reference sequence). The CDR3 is CASSLGDEQYF. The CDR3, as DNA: TGTGCCAGCAGCTTGGGAGACGAGCAGTACTTC.

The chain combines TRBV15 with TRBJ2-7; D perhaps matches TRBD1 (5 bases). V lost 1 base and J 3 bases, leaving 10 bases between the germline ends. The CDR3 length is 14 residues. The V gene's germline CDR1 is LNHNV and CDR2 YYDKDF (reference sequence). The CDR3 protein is CATSRAGAHYEQYF. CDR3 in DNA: TGTGCCACCAGCAGAGCTGGGGCCCACTACGAGCAGTACTTC.

The CDR3 sequence is CASSGRGTGYEQYF. CDR3 nucleotides: TGTGCCAGCAGTGGGAGAGGGACAGGATACGAGCAGTACTTC. The chain recombines TRBV6-1 with TRBJ2-5, with 8 bases aligning to TRBD1. The tail of the sequence fits TRBJ2-7 better, so the J call may be wrong. From germline, CDR1 is MNHNS and CDR2 SASEGT. This CDR3 contains 14 residues.

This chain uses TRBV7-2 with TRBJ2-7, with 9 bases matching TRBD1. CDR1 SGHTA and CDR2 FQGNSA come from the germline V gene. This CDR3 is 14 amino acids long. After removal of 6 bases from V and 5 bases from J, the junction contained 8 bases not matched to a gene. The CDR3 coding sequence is TGTGCCAGCAGTTTTGACAGGGGGTCGCACGAGCAGTACTTC. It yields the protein CASSFDRGSHEQYF.

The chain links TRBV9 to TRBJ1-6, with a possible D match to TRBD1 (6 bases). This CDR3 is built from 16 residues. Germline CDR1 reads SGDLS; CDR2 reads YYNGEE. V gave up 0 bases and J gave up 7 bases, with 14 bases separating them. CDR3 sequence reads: CASSVGGGPTNSPLHF. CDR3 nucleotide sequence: TGTGCCAGCAGCGTAGGGGGGGGCCCTACGAATTCACCCCTCCACTTT.

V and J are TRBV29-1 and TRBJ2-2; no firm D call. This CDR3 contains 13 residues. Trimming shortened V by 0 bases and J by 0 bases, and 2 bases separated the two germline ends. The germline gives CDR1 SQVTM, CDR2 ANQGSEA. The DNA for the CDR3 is TGCAGCGTTGAAGATACGAACACCGGGGAGCTGTTTTTT. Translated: CSVEDTNTGELFF.

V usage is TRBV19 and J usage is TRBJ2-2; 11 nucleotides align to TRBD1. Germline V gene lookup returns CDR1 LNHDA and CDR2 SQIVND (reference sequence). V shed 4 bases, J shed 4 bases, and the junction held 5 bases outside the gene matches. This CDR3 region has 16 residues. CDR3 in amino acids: CASSTLGQGGTGELFF. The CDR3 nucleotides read TGTGCCAGTAGTACGCTGGGACAGGGGGGCACCGGGGAGCTGTTTTTT.

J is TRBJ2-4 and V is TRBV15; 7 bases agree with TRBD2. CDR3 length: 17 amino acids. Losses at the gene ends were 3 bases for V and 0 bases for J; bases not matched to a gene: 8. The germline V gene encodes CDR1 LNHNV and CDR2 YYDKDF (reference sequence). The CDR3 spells CATSRSSGTIAKNIQYF. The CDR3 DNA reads TGTGCCACCAGCAGGTCTAGCGGAACCATAGCCAAAAACATTCAGTACTTC.